These 10 T cell receptor beta chains originate from one sample sequenced in a study of cytomegalovirus exposure and HLA in healthy donors. The primer mix had 60 Vbeta and 13 Jbeta primers. The repertoire was sequenced with immunoSEQ multiplex PCR; TCRdb's copy has only in-frame clones and lacks some. The sample carries approximately 89,000 clones, 62% recorded once. The sequenced material came from PBMCs. The receptors derive from a woman younger than 45 in good health and CMV-seropositive.

The table lists this clone with a few counts. The chain couples TRBV7-9 to TRBJ2-5; D uncertain. In germline, CDR1 is SEHNR, CDR2 FQNEAQ (reference sequence). Trimming stripped 4 bases from V and 1 base from J, with 7 bases between. This CDR3 spans 13 amino acids. CDR3 loop: CASSSESQETQYF. The CDR3 DNA follows: TGTGCCAGCAGCTCAGAAAGCCAAGAGACCCAGTACTTC. Supplemented by reference TRBV7-9 and TRBJ2-5, the full variable domain reads DTGVSQNPRHKITKRGQNVTFRCDPISEHNRLYWYRQTLGQGPEFLTYFQNEAQLEKSRLLSDRFSAERPKGSFSTLEIQRTEQGDSAMYLCASSSESQETQYFGPGTRLLVL.

This chain uses TRBV6-1 with TRBJ2-5; TRBD2 is a possible D gene (6 bases). Germline V gene sequence: CDR1 MNHNS, CDR2 SASEGT. Between the trimmed V and J ends, which lost 5 bases and 1 base, there was a span of 11 bases. The CDR3 covers 14 residues. This CDR3 reads CASSIGLSQETQYF. Written as DNA, the CDR3 is TGTGCCAGCAGTATAGGACTATCCCAAGAGACCCAGTACTTC.

The chain links TRBV5-6 to TRBJ1-6; a weak D match, TRBD1 (6 bases). This CDR3 region has 16 residues. The germline gives CDR1 SGHDT, CDR2 YYEEEE. V was clipped by 2 bases and J by 0 bases, with 9 bases between them. This chain's CDR3 is CASSFRGSSYNSPLHF. CDR3 nucleotide sequence: TGTGCCAGCAGCTTCAGGGGTAGCTCCTATAATTCACCCCTCCACTTT.

V gene TRBV7-3 combines with J gene TRBJ1-2; TRBD1 matches at 7 bases. The CDR3 runs to 15 residues. The junction had 12 bases not matched to a gene; V was cut back by 4 bases and J by 7 bases. Germline CDR1 is SGHTA and CDR2 is FQGTGA. The CDR3 is CASSSLTGKASGYTF. The DNA of the CDR3 is TGTGCCAGCAGCTCTCTGACAGGGAAGGCTTCTGGCTACACCTTC.

The rearrangement joins TRBV12-5 to TRBJ1-2; D is perhaps TRBD1 (5 bases). There are 15 residues in the CDR3. V lost 5 bases, J lost 3 bases, and 16 bases lay in between. The germline V gene encodes CDR1 LGHNT and CDR2 FRNRAP. This chain's CDR3 is CASGLARVQDYGYTF. CDR3 coding DNA: TGTGCTAGTGGTCTTGCCAGGGTTCAGGACTATGGCTACACCTTC.

The chain employs TRBV7-3 and TRBJ2-2; TRBD2 might be the D (6 bases). The CDR3 spans 16 residues. V shed 5 bases and J shed 1 base, with 14 bases lying between them. The germline V gene encodes CDR1 SGHTA and CDR2 FQGTGA. DNA for the CDR3: TGTGCCAGCAGCCGACCCGGGGGATTGAACACCGGGGAGCTGTTTTTT. It is translated as CASSRPGGLNTGELFF.

The V call is TRBV9, the J call TRBJ1-2; D perhaps matches TRBD1 (5 bases). The CDR3 runs to 15 residues. The V and J ends lost 4 bases and 0 bases respectively, with 13 bases between them. Germline CDR1 reads SGDLS; CDR2 reads YYNGEE. The CDR3 bases are TGTGCCAGCAGCTATCTGGGGGAGGCTAACTATGGCTACACCTTC. Its translation: CASSYLGEANYGYTF.

V gene TRBV6-1 combines with J gene TRBJ2-7; 7 bases align to TRBD1. The V and J ends lost 8 bases and 0 bases, in that order; junction bases with no gene match: 7. This CDR3 region has 14 residues. Germline loops: CDR1 MNHNS, CDR2 SASEGT. CDR3 region: CASRRDSPSYEQYF. DNA for the CDR3: TGTGCCAGCCGACGGGACAGTCCCTCCTACGAGCAGTACTTC.

The rearrangement uses TRBV10-3 and TRBJ1-6, with D perhaps matching TRBD1 (5 bases). This CDR3 region has 17 residues. V lost 3 bases and J 9 bases, leaving 21 bases between the germline ends. CDR1 ENHRY and CDR2 SYGVKD come from the germline V gene. The CDR3 region is CAISEKSGLSGGSPLHF. Written as DNA, the CDR3 is TGTGCCATCAGTGAAAAAAGCGGACTCTCCGGGGGTTCACCCCTCCACTTT.

Details on this clone: The identical CDR3 is also encoded by other nucleotide sequences in the sample. The chain joins TRBV29-1 to TRBJ1-2, with 9 bases fitting TRBD1. The CDR3 consists of 12 residues. V dropped 4 bases and J dropped 8; count of bases not matched to a gene: 5. Germline assignment: CDR1 SQVTM and CDR2 ANQGSEA. CDR3 amino acids: CSVAGQGVGYTF. The CDR3 DNA is TGCAGCGTTGCGGGACAGGGTGTAGGCTACACCTTC.